Described below is a single T cell receptor beta chain sequence and its context. The record originates from a study of Graves' ophthalmopathy and Graves' hyperthyroidism. Beta-chain TCR CDR3 regions were amplified from RNA transcripts. HTBI-primed RT-PCR formed the first round, and a multiplex PCR formed the second. One entry per CDR3 protein, called by TCRdb with MiXCR from the multiplex PCR reads. Of over a million distinct CDR3 sequences listed, about 35% were seen once; the top ten hold roughly 11%. Germline V CDR1 and CDR2: SGHVS, FNYEAQ. The CDR3 runs to 15 residues. J lost 9 bases, V lost 1 base, and 6 bases had no gene match.

The chain uses TRBV7-6 and TRBJ1-6, with 7 bases fitting TRBD1. The TCR was taken from an adult man with Graves' hyperthyroidism. Sequencing used peripheral blood or thyroid tissue (not recorded which). DNA for the CDR3: TGTGCCAGCAGCTTAGGGGAGGGGGCAAGTTCACCCCTCCACTTT. The encoded protein is CASSLGEGASSPLHF.